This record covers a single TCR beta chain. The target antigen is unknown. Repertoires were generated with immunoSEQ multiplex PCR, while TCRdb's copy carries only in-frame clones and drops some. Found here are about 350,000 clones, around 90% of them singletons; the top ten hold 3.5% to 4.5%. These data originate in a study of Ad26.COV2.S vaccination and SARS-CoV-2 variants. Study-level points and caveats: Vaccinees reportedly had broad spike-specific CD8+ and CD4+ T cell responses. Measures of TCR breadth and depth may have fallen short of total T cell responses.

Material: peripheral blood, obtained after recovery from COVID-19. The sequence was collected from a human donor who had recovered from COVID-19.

The CDR3 DNA reads TGTGCCAGTAGTATCTTAACTTTCGGGACAGGATCCTCTGGGGCCAACGTCCTGACTTTC. Residues: CASSILTFGTGSSGANVLTF. This chain links TRBV19 with TRBJ2-6, with 8 bases that match TRBD1. This CDR3 spans 20 amino acids. Germline-derived CDR1 and CDR2 are LNHDA and SQIVND (reference sequence). V was clipped by 3 bases and J by 0 bases; unmatched bases: 13.